One and the same sample provided the 28 T cell receptor beta chains below, sequenced in a study of T-cell memory formation after mild COVID-19. TCRdb reprocessed the 5' RACE reads via MiXCR and lists one record per CDR3 protein. The sample has 200,000 to 300,000 distinct CDR3 sequences; 16% are singletons. The sequenced material came from PBMCs or a T cell subset sorted from them (not recorded which). The receptor source for this set is a young man who had mild COVID-19 (a few samples of this study predate the infection). Cell type and time point are not known.

The sample holds a few counts of this clonotype. This chain joins TRBV6-2 or TRBV6-3 and TRBJ2-7, with D perhaps matching TRBD2 (6 bases). The CDR3 is made up of 12 amino acids. Trimming took off 10 bases at V and 3 bases at J, with 13 bases between the two ends. Germline V lookup: CDR1 MNHEY, CDR2 SVGEGT. CDR3 nucleotides: TGTGCCACCGGGGAGGATCGCTACGAGCAGTACGTC. Protein product: CATGEDRYEQYV.

The chain couples TRBV27 to TRBJ1-1, with D hard to call. CDR3 length equals 19 residues. Trimming removed 5 bases at V and 1 base at J, with 26 bases between. CDR1 is MNHEY and CDR2 is SMNVEV in the germline V gene (reference sequence). The CDR3 reads CASSPYRRGLGSGNTEAFF. In DNA, the CDR3 is TGTGCCAGCAGTCCCTATCGACGTGGACTAGGGAGTGGGAACACTGAAGCTTTCTTT.

V and J are TRBV20-1 and TRBJ2-3, with a possible D match to TRBD2 (5 bases). V lost 8 bases, J lost 1 base, and 16 bases lay in between. This CDR3 region has 14 residues. CDR1 is DFQATT, CDR2 SNEGSKA, per germline (reference sequence). The CDR3 is CSTVLDYRTDTQYF. The DNA for the CDR3 is TGCAGTACCGTACTAGATTACCGCACAGATACGCAGTATTTT.

The chain recombines TRBV4-2 with TRBJ1-5, with D perhaps matching TRBD1 (6 bases). The CDR3 totals 12 residues. CDR1 and CDR2 from the germline V gene are LGHNA and YNFKEQ. Trimming removed 6 bases from V and 4 bases from J, with 7 bases in between. The CDR3 sequence: CASRGGNQPQHF. DNA for the CDR3: TGTGCCAGCAGAGGGGGAAATCAGCCCCAGCATTTT.

This clonotype was seen a handful of times. The V gene is TRBV28, the J gene TRBJ2-7; D is undetermined. The CDR3 is made up of 13 amino acids. Germline assignment: CDR1 MDHEN and CDR2 SYDVKM. Trimming stripped 6 bases from V and 4 bases from J, with 13 bases between. The CDR3: CASSLLPGYEQYF. CDR3 coding DNA: TGTGCCAGCAGCTTACTCCCGGGTTACGAGCAGTACTTC.

This clonotype was observed a few times. The V and J genes are TRBV6-5 and TRBJ1-2, with D maybe TRBD1 (5 bases). The CDR3 contains 15 residues. V gave up 1 base and J gave up 3 bases, with 12 bases separating them. The germline gives CDR1 MNHEY, CDR2 SVGAGI. CDR3 DNA sequence: TGTGCCAGCAGTTACTGGGGGAAAGGGGACTATGGCTACACCTTC. It translates to CASSYWGKGDYGYTF.

In its sample, this clonotype was seen a few times. The rearrangement uses TRBV28 and TRBJ2-7, with a weak D call TRBD1 (5 bases). Germline V gives CDR1 MDHEN, CDR2 SYDVKM. Between the trimmed V and J ends, which lost 7 bases and 2 bases, there was a span of 15 bases. This CDR3 is 14 amino acids long. CDR3 sequence reads: CASIPSGLPYEQYF. CDR3 bases: TGTGCCAGCATCCCATCAGGGTTACCCTACGAGCAGTACTTC.

This sequence joins TRBV12-3 or TRBV12-4 and TRBJ1-4; D may be TRBD1 (5 bases). CDR3 length equals 14 residues. V lost 3 bases and J 8 bases, leaving 13 bases between the germline ends. CDR3 DNA sequence: TGTGCCAGCAGTTTGGGGGTAGATGTGGAAAAACTGTTTTTT. This sequence encodes CASSLGVDVEKLFF.

V is TRBV6-5 and J is TRBJ2-2; a possible D gene is TRBD1 (6 bases). Trimming left V 3 bases short and J 2 bases short, with 16 bases between. The CDR3 loop spans 17 amino acids. CDR1 MNHEY and CDR2 SVGAGI come from the germline V gene. This CDR3 is CASSYRLGQTNTGELFF. As DNA, the CDR3 is TGTGCCAGCAGTTATCGCTTAGGACAGACCAACACCGGGGAGCTGTTTTTT.

CDR3 protein: CSCWEGAETQYF. The CDR3 nucleotides read TGCAGCTGCTGGGAGGGCGCAGAGACCCAGTACTTC. The chain uses TRBV29-1 and TRBJ2-5, with 7 nucleotides matching TRBD2. Germline V gives CDR1 SQVTM, CDR2 ANQGSEA. This CDR3 is 12 amino acids long. V gave up 8 bases and J gave up 4 bases; unmatched junction bases: 7.

This chain links TRBV6-5 with TRBJ1-2; TRBD1 agrees at 8 bases. The trim removed 0 bases at V and 3 bases at J, leaving 3 bases unmatched. Germline V lookup: CDR1 MNHEY, CDR2 SVGAGI. The CDR3 contains 15 residues. The chain's CDR3 is CASSYSDRVDYGYTF. The CDR3 DNA is TGTGCCAGCAGTTACTCGGACAGGGTAGACTATGGCTACACCTTC.

This clonotype occurred many times. The gene calls are TRBV7-6 and TRBJ1-5, with D hard to call. Germline CDR1 SGHVS, CDR2 FNYEAQ. V lost 3 bases and J 1 base, leaving 4 bases between the germline ends. This CDR3 is built from 13 residues. The CDR3 is CASSLDSNQPQHF. CDR3 nucleotides: TGTGCCAGCAGCTTGGACAGCAATCAGCCCCAGCATTTT. Supplemented by reference TRBV7-6 and TRBJ1-5, the full variable domain reads GAGVSQSPRYKVTKRGQDVALRCDPISGHVSLYWYRQALGQGPEFLTYFNYEAQQDKSGLPNDRFSAERPEGSISTLTIQRTEQRDSAMYRCASSLDSNQPQHFGDGTRLSIL.

The chain joins TRBV5-6 to TRBJ1-2; D gene unclear. Germline CDR1 reads SGHDT; CDR2 reads YYEEEE. V was shortened by 3 bases and J by 3 bases, with 12 bases between the two germline ends. This CDR3 has 14 amino acids. CDR3 bases: TGTGCCAGCAGCTCCCGGGTCCTGCACTATGGCTACACCTTC. Translated: CASSSRVLHYGYTF.

The rearrangement links TRBV5-4 to TRBJ2-7, with TRBD1 matching 7 bases. This CDR3 is built from 14 residues. The V segment lost 4 bases and the J segment 6 bases; nucleotides outside the gene matches: 10. Germline-derived CDR1 and CDR2 are SGHNT and YYREEE (reference sequence). The CDR3 loop is CASSTRGGRGEQYV. In nucleotides, the CDR3 is TGTGCCAGCAGCACCCGAGGGGGCCGGGGCGAGCAGTACGTC.

CDR3 protein: CASSLWQGLEQYF. CDR3 DNA: TGCGCCAGCAGCTTGTGGCAGGGGCTCGAGCAGTACTTC. The gene calls are TRBV5-1 and TRBJ2-7; possible D gene TRBD1, 6 bases. CDR1 and CDR2 from the germline V gene are SGHRS and YFSETQ. Trimming removed 1 base at V and 6 bases at J, with 11 bases between. The CDR3 totals 13 residues.

This clonotype was counted a single time. This rearrangement joins TRBV5-1 to TRBJ1-1; 7 bases are a match to TRBD1. V dropped 4 bases and J dropped 4; count of bases not matched to a gene: 13. CDR1 is SGHRS and CDR2 is YFSETQ in the germline V gene. This CDR3 has 16 amino acids. The CDR3 sequence: CASSRRQGGEGTEAFF. The CDR3 DNA reads TGCGCCAGCAGCCGTCGACAGGGCGGAGAGGGCACTGAAGCTTTCTTT.

The gene calls are TRBV4-3 and TRBJ1-1; TRBD1 matches 8 bases. The trim removed 3 bases at V and 4 bases at J, leaving 7 bases unmatched. Germline CDR1 and CDR2: LGHNA and YSLEER. The CDR3 sequence is 15 residues long. The CDR3 sequence is CASSHNQGAGTEAFF. CDR3 bases: TGCGCCAGCAGCCATAATCAGGGGGCGGGCACTGAAGCTTTCTTT.

The CDR3 here is CASSLWTEDNEQFF. The CDR3 nucleotides read TGCGCCAGCAGCTTATGGACAGAAGACAATGAGCAGTTCTTC. The chain recombines TRBV5-1 with TRBJ2-1, with D possibly matching TRBD1 (6 bases). The germline V gene has CDR1 SGHRS and CDR2 YFSETQ. CDR3 length: 14 residues. V lost 2 bases and J 5 bases, leaving 11 bases between the germline ends.

This clonotype was seen ten or more times. The chain recombines TRBV4-3 with TRBJ2-5; D is perhaps TRBD1 or TRBD2 (5 bases each). The CDR3 is 16 amino acids. CDR1 is LGHNA and CDR2 is YSLEER in the germline V gene. Between the trimmed V and J ends, which lost 3 bases and 2 bases, there was a span of 16 bases. The CDR3 DNA reads TGCGCCAGCAGCCAGGGCCCCGGGGCAGGGCAAGAGACCCAGTACTTC. This codes for CASSQGPGAGQETQYF.

This clonotype appeared a few times. The chain links TRBV9 to TRBJ2-3; the D is unclear. The germline V gene encodes CDR1 SGDLS and CDR2 YYNGEE. With 0 bases removed from V and 4 bases from J, the gap between germline ends came to 12 bases. This CDR3 comprises 15 residues. The CDR3 sequence: CASSVAPSGADTQYF. The CDR3 DNA sequence: TGTGCCAGCAGCGTAGCTCCTAGTGGCGCAGATACGCAGTATTTT.

The J gene is TRBJ2-1, the V gene TRBV24-1; a possible D gene is TRBD1 (6 bases). Between the trimmed V and J ends, which lost 3 bases and 8 bases, there was a span of 13 bases. Germline V gene sequence: CDR1 KGHDR, CDR2 SFDVKD. This CDR3 comprises 14 residues. The DNA of the CDR3 is TGTGCCACCAGTGATGGGACACTTGATTATGAGCAGTTCTTC. Its translation is CATSDGTLDYEQFF.

The chain employs TRBV5-1 and TRBJ2-4, with TRBD1 matching 11 bases. This CDR3 is built from 15 residues. Trimming at V came to 4 bases and at J to 3 bases, leaving 3 bases not matched to a gene. Germline loops: CDR1 SGHRS, CDR2 YFSETQ. CDR3 region: CASSVGQGDKNIQYF. The CDR3 DNA reads TGCGCCAGCAGCGTGGGACAGGGGGACAAAAACATTCAGTACTTC.

This clonotype appeared many times. This sequence joins TRBV5-1 and TRBJ1-4, with no clear D. This CDR3 contains 15 residues. Trimming stripped 0 bases from V and 3 bases from J, with 9 bases between. The germline V gene encodes CDR1 SGHRS and CDR2 YFSETQ. CDR3 in amino acids: CASSLVSESNEKLFF. DNA for the CDR3: TGCGCCAGCAGCTTGGTCTCTGAGTCTAATGAAAAACTGTTTTTT.

This chain joins TRBV7-3 and TRBJ2-3, with 8 nucleotides matching TRBD2. This CDR3 has 15 amino acids. Germline V gene sequence: CDR1 SGHTA, CDR2 FQGTGA. The trim removed 1 base at V and 5 bases at J, leaving 5 bases unmatched. The CDR3 coding sequence is TGTGCCAGCAGCTTAAGCCGGGGGGGCCAAGATACGCAGTATTTT. This codes for CASSLSRGGQDTQYF.

This clonotype was observed at least ten times. V usage is TRBV4-3 and J usage is TRBJ2-5; tentative D call: TRBD2 (5 bases). The ends were cut back, 0 bases at V and 2 bases at J, with 13 bases in the middle. Germline V gene lookup returns CDR1 LGHNA and CDR2 YSLEER. The CDR3 contains 16 residues. The CDR3 spells CASSQETGSTQETQYF. The CDR3 coding sequence is TGCGCCAGCAGCCAAGAAACGGGGAGTACTCAAGAGACCCAGTACTTC.

This clonotype was counted only a few times. V gene TRBV27 combines with J gene TRBJ1-5; D gene uncertain. This CDR3 spans 14 amino acids. The V end lost 3 bases, the J end lost 0 bases, and 6 bases lay between the germline ends. Looked up from germline, CDR1 is MNHEY and CDR2 is SMNVEV (reference sequence). For the CDR3, the DNA is TGTGCCAGCAGTTTGAAGAGTAGCAATCAGCCCCAGCATTTT. Protein: CASSLKSSNQPQHF.

This clonotype was picked up a small number of times. This chain links TRBV25-1 with TRBJ1-3; D possibly corresponds to TRBD1 (5 bases). The germline V and J ends were trimmed by 1 base and 4 bases, with 14 bases remaining between them. The CDR3 is 16 amino acids. From germline, CDR1 is MGHDK and CDR2 SYGVNS. CDR3: CASSESHQGAGNTIYF. The CDR3 nucleotides are TGTGCCAGCAGTGAATCTCACCAGGGTGCGGGAAACACCATATATTTT.

This clonotype came up a few times. The rearrangement joins TRBV20-1 to TRBJ2-6; D possibly matches TRBD1 or TRBD2 (6 bases each). From germline, CDR1 is DFQATT and CDR2 SNEGSKA (reference sequence). The CDR3 spans 15 residues. Trimming stripped 6 bases from V and 0 bases from J, with 12 bases between. The CDR3: CSAGGGSSGANVLTF. DNA of the CDR3: TGCAGTGCAGGAGGGGGGAGCTCTGGGGCCAACGTCCTGACTTTC.